Ten or more counts support the clone carrying this TCR beta chain. Its target is unknown. The source of the sample is a study of T cell repertoires in cytomegalovirus infection. Study results and limitations: Clonotypes of TCR beta that were HLA-C-restricted and CMV-specific dominated the ex vivo response. Cumulative public TCR beta family frequency identified carriers of CMV plus the relevant HLA.

TCRdb re-called the reads through MiXCR, storing one row per CDR3 protein. The sample lists hundreds of thousands of distinct CDR3 sequences; around 9.6% were seen once. V was pared by 6 bases and J by 5 bases, with 11 bases between. The CDR3 has 13 residues. Germline-derived CDR1 and CDR2 are MNHNS and SASEGT. The sample consisted of PBMCs. The V call is TRBV6-1, the J call TRBJ1-5; D ambiguous. This receptor was taken from a human donor in good health (CMV status not recorded). Some clones in this sample may be carry-over from other donors' samples. The CDR3 DNA sequence: TGTGCCAGCAGACTCCAGCGGGATCAGCCCCAGCATTTT. This translates into CASRLQRDQPQHF.